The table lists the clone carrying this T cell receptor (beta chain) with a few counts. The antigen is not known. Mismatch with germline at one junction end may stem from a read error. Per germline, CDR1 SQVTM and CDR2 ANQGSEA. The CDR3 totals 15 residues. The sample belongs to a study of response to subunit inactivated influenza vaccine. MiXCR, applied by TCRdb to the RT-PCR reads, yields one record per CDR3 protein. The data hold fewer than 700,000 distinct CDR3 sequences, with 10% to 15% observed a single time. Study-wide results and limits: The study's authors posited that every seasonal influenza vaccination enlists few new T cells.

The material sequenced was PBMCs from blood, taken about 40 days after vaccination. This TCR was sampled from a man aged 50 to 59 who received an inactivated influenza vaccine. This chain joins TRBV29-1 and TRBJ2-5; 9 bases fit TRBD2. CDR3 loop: CSVEDLAGVGETQYF. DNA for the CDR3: TGCAGCGTCGAAGATTTAGCGGGAGTTGGGGAGACCCAGTACTTC.